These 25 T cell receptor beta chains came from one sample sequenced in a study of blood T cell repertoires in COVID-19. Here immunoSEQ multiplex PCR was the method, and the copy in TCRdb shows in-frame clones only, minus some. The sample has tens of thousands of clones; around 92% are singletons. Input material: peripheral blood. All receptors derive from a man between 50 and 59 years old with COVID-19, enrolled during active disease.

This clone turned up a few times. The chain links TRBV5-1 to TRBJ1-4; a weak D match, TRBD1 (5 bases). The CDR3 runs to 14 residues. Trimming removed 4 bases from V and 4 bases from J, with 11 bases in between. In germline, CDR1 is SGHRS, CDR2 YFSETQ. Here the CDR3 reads CASSEGLVNEKLFF. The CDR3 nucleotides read TGCGCCAGCAGCGAGGGACTAGTTAATGAAAAACTGTTTTTT. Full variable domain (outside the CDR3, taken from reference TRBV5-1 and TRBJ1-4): KAGVTQTPRYLIKTRGQQVTLSCSPISGHRSVSWYQQTPGQGLQFLFEYFSETQRNKGNFPGRFSGRQFSNSRSEMNVSTLELGDSALYLCASSEGLVNEKLFFGSGTQLSVL.

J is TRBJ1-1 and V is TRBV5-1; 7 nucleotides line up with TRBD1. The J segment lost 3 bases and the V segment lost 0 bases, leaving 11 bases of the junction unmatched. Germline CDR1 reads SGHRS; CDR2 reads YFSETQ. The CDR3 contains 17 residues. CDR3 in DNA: TGCGCCAGCAGCTTGGCCCAGACAGGGAATAAGGACACTGAAGCTTTCTTT. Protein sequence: CASSLAQTGNKDTEAFF.

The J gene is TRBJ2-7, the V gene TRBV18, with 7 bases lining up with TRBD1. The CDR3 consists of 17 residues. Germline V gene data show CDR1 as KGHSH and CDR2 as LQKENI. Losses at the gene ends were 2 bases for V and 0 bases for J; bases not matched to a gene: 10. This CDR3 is CASSPVGPGTDSYEQYF. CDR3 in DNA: TGTGCCAGCTCACCAGTTGGTCCCGGGACAGACTCCTACGAGCAGTACTTC. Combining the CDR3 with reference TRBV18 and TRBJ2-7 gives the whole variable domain NAGVMQNPRHLVRRRGQEARLRCSPMKGHSHVYWYRQLPEEGLKFMVYLQKENIIDESGMPKERFSAEFPKEGPSILRIQQVVRGDSAAYFCASSPVGPGTDSYEQYFGPGTRLTVT.

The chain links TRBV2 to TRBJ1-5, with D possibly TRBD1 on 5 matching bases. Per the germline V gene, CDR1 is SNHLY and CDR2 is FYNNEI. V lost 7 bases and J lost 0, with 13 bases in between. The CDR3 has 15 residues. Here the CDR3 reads CASTLGGDSNQPQHF. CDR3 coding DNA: TGTGCCAGCACCTTGGGAGGGGATAGCAATCAGCCCCAGCATTTT.

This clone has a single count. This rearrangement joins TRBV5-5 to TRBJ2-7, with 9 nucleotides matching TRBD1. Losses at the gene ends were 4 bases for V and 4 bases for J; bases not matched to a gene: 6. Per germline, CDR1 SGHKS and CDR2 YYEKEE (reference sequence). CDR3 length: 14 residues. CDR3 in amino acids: CASSLGQGRYEQYF. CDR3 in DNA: TGTGCCAGCAGCCTAGGACAGGGGAGGTACGAGCAGTACTTC. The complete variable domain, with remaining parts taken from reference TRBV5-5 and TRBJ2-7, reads DAGVTQSPTHLIKTRGQQVTLRCSPISGHKSVSWYQQVLGQGPQFIFQYYEKEERGRGNFPDRFSARQFPNYSSELNVNALLLGDSALYLCASSLGQGRYEQYFGPGTRLTVT.

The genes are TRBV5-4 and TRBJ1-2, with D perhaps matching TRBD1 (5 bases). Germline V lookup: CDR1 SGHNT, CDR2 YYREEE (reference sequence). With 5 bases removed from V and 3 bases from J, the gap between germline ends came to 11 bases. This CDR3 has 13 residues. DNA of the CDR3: TGTGCCAGCAGTGTATCCAGGGACTATGGCTACACCTTC. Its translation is CASSVSRDYGYTF. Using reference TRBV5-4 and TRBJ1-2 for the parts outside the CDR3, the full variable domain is ETGVTQSPTHLIKTRGQQVTLRCSSQSGHNTVSWYQQALGQGPQFIFQYYREEENGRGNFPPRFSGLQFPNYSSELNVNALELDDSALYLCASSVSRDYGYTFGSGTRLTVV.

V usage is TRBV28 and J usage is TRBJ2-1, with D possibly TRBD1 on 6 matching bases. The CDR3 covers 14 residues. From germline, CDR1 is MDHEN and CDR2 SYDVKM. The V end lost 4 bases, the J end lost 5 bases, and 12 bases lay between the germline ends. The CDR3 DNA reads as TGTGCCAGCAGTTCCTCCGACAGGCACAATGAGCAGTTCTTC. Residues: CASSSSDRHNEQFF.

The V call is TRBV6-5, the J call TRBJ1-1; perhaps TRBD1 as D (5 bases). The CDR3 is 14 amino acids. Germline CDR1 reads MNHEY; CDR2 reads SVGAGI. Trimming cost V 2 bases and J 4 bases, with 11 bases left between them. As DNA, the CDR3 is TGTGCCAGCAGTTACCAGGGTCTGGGCACTGAAGCTTTCTTT. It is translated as CASSYQGLGTEAFF.

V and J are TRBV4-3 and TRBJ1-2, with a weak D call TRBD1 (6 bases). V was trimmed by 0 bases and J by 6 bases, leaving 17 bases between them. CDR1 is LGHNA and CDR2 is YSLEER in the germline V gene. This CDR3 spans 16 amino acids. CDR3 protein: CASSQDGGTSRDGYTF. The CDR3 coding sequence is TGCGCCAGCAGCCAAGACGGGGGGACAAGCAGAGATGGCTACACCTTC.

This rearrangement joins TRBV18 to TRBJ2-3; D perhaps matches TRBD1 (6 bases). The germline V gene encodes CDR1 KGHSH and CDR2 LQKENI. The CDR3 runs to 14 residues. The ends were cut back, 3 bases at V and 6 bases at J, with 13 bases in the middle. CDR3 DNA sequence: TGTGCCAGCTCACCCACTCGACAGGCTGATACGCAGTATTTT. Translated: CASSPTRQADTQYF.

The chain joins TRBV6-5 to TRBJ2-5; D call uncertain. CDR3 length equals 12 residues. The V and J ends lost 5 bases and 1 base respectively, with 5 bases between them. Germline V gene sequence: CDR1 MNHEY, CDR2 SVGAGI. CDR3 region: CASSSAQETQYF. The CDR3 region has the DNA TGTGCCAGCAGTAGCGCCCAAGAGACCCAGTACTTC.

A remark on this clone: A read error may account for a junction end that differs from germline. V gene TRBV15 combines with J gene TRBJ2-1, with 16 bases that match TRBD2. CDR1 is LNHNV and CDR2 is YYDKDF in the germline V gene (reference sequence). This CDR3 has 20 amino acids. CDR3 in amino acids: CATSGDGTSGGVVFYNEQFF. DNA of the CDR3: TGTGCCACCAGCGGAGACGGGACTAGCGGGGGGGTCGTTTTCTACAATGAGCAGTTCTTC. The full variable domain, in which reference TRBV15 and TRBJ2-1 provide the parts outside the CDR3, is DAMVIQNPRYQVTQFGKPVTLSCSQTLNHNVMYWYQQKSSQAPKLLFHYYDKDFNNEADTPDNFQSRRPNTSFCFLDIRSPGLGDTAMYLCATSGDGTSGGVVFYNEQFFGPGTRLTVL.

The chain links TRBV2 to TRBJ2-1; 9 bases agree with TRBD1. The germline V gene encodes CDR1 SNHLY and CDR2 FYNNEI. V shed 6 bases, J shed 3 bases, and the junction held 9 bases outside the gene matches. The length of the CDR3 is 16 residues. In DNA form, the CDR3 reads TGTGCCAGCAGAACCAGACAGGGGGGTAGCTACAATGAGCAGTTCTTC. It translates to CASRTRQGGSYNEQFF.

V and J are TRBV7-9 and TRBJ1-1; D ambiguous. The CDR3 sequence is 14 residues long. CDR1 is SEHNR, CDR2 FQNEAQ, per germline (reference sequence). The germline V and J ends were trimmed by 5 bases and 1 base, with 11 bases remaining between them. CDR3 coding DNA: TGTGCCAGCAGCCCGCCAGATTGGAACACTGAAGCTTTCTTT. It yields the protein CASSPPDWNTEAFF.

Here the CDR3 DNA reads TGTGCCTGGAGCCCCACCCTAGAAGCCCGGGAGACCCAGTACTTC. Amino acids: CAWSPTLEARETQYF. The chain is built from TRBV30 and TRBJ2-5; D unresolved. CDR1 is GTSNPN and CDR2 is SVGIG in the germline V gene (reference sequence). The V gene lost 3 bases and the J gene lost 5 bases, with 19 bases spanning the gap. CDR3 size: 15 residues.

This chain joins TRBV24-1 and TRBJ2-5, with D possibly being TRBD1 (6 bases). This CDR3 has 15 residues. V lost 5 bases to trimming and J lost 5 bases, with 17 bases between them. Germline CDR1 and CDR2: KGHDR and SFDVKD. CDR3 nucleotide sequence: TGTGCCACCAGTGGACCGGGGACAACGACGGAGACCCAGTACTTC. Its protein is CATSGPGTTTETQYF.

CDR3 DNA sequence: TGTGCCAGCAGCTTAGATTTTGGGCAGACGAACACTGAAGCTTTCTTT. Translating it yields CASSLDFGQTNTEAFF. The J gene is TRBJ1-1, the V gene TRBV11-3, with D unclear. The CDR3 spans 16 residues. Trimming left V 0 bases short and J 1 base short, with 12 bases between. Germline CDR1 reads SGHNT; CDR2 reads YENEEA.

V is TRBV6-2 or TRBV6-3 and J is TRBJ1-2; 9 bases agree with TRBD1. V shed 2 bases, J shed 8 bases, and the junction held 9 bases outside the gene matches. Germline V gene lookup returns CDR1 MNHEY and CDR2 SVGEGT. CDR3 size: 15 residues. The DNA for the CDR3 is TGTGCCAGCAGTTACGAGGGGACAGGGCTTCACGGCTACACCTTC. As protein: CASSYEGTGLHGYTF.

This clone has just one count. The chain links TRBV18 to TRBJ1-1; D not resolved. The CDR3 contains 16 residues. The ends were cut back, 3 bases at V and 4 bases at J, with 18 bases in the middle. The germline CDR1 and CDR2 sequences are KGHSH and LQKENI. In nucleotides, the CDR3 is TGTGCCAGCTCACCCGGGATTGGGCCATTGGGCACTGAAGCTTTCTTT. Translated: CASSPGIGPLGTEAFF. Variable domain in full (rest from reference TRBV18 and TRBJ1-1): NAGVMQNPRHLVRRRGQEARLRCSPMKGHSHVYWYRQLPEEGLKFMVYLQKENIIDESGMPKERFSAEFPKEGPSILRIQQVVRGDSAAYFCASSPGIGPLGTEAFFGQGTRLTVV.

The CDR3 protein is CASSTGGAGQPQHF. The CDR3, as DNA: TGTGCCAGCAGTACAGGGGGCGCGGGTCAGCCCCAGCATTTT. The gene calls are TRBV28 and TRBJ1-5; TRBD1 matches 9 bases. After removal of 5 bases from V and 6 bases from J, the junction contained 5 bases not matched to a gene. CDR1 is MDHEN and CDR2 is SYDVKM in the germline V gene. The CDR3 loop spans 14 amino acids.

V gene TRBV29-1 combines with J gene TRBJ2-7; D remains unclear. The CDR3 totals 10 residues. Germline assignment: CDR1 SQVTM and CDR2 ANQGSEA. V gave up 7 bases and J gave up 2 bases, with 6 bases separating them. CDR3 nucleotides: TGCAGCGACGGAGCCTACGAGCAGTACTTC. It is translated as CSDGAYEQYF.

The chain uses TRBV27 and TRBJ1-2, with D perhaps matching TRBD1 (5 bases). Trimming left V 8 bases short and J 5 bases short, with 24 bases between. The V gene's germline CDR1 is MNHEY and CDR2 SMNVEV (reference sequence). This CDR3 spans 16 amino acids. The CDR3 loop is CASGWTSRGVYYGYTF. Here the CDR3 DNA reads TGTGCCAGCGGGTGGACCAGTCGGGGGGTCTATTATGGCTACACCTTC.

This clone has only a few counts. CDR3 loop: CASSQDPPGTVAYEQYF. CDR3 in DNA: TGTGCCAGCAGCCAAGATCCCCCCGGGACAGTAGCCTACGAGCAGTACTTC. J is TRBJ2-7 and V is TRBV4-2; 7 positions agree with TRBD1. The V segment lost 0 bases and the J segment 2 bases; nucleotides outside the gene matches: 10. Germline CDR1 and CDR2: LGHNA and YNFKEQ. The CDR3 is 17 residues long.

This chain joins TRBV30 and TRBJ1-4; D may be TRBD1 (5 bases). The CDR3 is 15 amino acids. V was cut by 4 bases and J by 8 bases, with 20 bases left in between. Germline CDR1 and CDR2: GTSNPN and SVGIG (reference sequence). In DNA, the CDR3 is TGTGCCTGGACCAAGCAAGGGGCCGCGGGAGAAAAACTGTTTTTT. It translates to CAWTKQGAAGEKLFF.

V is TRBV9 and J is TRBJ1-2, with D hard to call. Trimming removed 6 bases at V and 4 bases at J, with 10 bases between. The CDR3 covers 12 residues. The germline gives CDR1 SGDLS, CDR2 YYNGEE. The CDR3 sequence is CASTAGSYGYTF. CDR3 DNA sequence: TGTGCCAGCACCGCGGGTAGCTATGGCTACACCTTC.